The clone carrying this T cell receptor (beta chain) was seen just once. This CDR3 is built from 12 residues. V shed 4 bases and J shed 7 bases, with 5 bases lying between them. The germline V gene has CDR1 SEHNR and CDR2 FQNEAQ (reference sequence). This sample was taken from a study of T cells after somatic rescue of genetic block. Produced via immunoSEQ multiplex PCR; TCRdb's table is partial and in-frame only. This table holds 110,000 or so clones, 75% to 95% found once. Sequences were obtained from peripheral blood mononuclear cells (PBMCs). This sequence joins TRBV7-9 and TRBJ1-6; D is unclear. This sequence was found in a woman under 30. This chain's CDR3 is CASSSQNSPLHF. The CDR3 coding sequence is TGTGCCAGCAGCTCCCAGAATTCACCCCTCCACTTT.